The 25 T cell receptor beta chains reported below all come from one sample, sequenced in a study of OX40 agonist ivuxolimab in advanced cancers. Measured with immunoSEQ multiplex PCR; TCRdb has only the in-frame clones, and not every one. The repertoire holds 80,000 to 90,000 clones, with about 86% as singletons. Source: CD4+ or CD8+ T cells sorted from blood, taken in a trial of the OX40 agonist ivuxolimab. These receptors originate from an adult with an advanced solid tumor such as melanoma, head and neck, liver or kidney cancer.

The chain has TRBV27 and TRBJ1-1, with 8 nucleotides matching TRBD1. The junction had 7 bases not matched to a gene; V was cut back by 3 bases and J by 4 bases. The germline CDR1 and CDR2 sequences are MNHEY and SMNVEV (reference sequence). The length of the CDR3 is 15 residues. The CDR3: CASSLRTGLGTEAFF. The CDR3 coding sequence is TGTGCCAGCAGTTTGCGGACAGGGCTAGGCACTGAAGCTTTCTTT.

This clone was seen at least ten times. This chain links TRBV9 with TRBJ1-2, with TRBD1 matching over 8 bases. The germline CDR1 and CDR2 sequences are SGDLS and YYNGEE. V lost 4 bases, J lost 8 bases, and 10 bases stayed unmatched. CDR3 length: 14 residues. The CDR3 region is CASSPPGGAFGYTF. CDR3 bases: TGTGCCAGCAGCCCCCCAGGGGGCGCGTTCGGCTACACCTTC.

This rearrangement joins TRBV5-4 to TRBJ2-7; D ambiguous. The V end was cut by 1 base, the J end by 6 bases, with 11 bases between. Germline loops: CDR1 SGHNT, CDR2 YYREEE (reference sequence). CDR3 length equals 13 residues. CDR3 nucleotides: TGTGCCAGCAGCTTGCCTCTCTCTCTCGAGCAGTACTTC. Protein: CASSLPLSLEQYF.

The chain employs TRBV4-3 and TRBJ2-2; D remains unclear. Trimming left V 4 bases short and J 3 bases short, with 12 bases between. CDR1 is LGHNA and CDR2 is YSLEER in the germline V gene. CDR3 size: 15 residues. The CDR3: CASSPNPRDTGELFF. The CDR3 bases are TGCGCCAGCAGCCCGAATCCCCGGGACACCGGGGAGCTGTTTTTT.

This clone was recorded a few times. The V and J genes are TRBV19 and TRBJ1-3, with D possibly matching TRBD1 (5 bases). V lost 4 bases and J lost 4, with 11 bases in between. The germline gives CDR1 LNHDA, CDR2 SQIVND (reference sequence). The length of the CDR3 is 14 residues. CDR3 coding DNA: TGTGCCAGTAGTAGCGGGGGATACGGAAACACCATATATTTT. Translation: CASSSGGYGNTIYF.

The chain carries TRBV6-5 and TRBJ1-1; possible D gene TRBD1, 6 bases. Deletions cut 5 bases from V and 0 bases from J, with 13 bases between. CDR1 is MNHEY and CDR2 is SVGAGI in the germline V gene. The CDR3 contains 15 residues. The CDR3 DNA reads TGTGCCAGCAGTATGACGAGGGGGTTGAACACTGAAGCTTTCTTT. Protein sequence: CASSMTRGLNTEAFF.

This clone has only a few counts. Relative to the germline gene, one junction end is altered; a read error may explain this. Other DNA sequences in the same sample also yield this CDR3. The gene calls are TRBV5-1 and TRBJ2-5; tentatively, D is TRBD1 (6 bases). This CDR3 region has 13 residues. From germline, CDR1 is SGHRS and CDR2 YFSETQ. The CDR3 DNA follows: TGCGCCAGCAGTTTGGGGGCTCGGGAGACCCAGTACTTC. It specifies CASSLGARETQYF.

This chain connects TRBV4-3 to TRBJ2-3; 10 nucleotides match TRBD2. Germline V gives CDR1 LGHNA, CDR2 YSLEER. The CDR3 is 17 amino acids. The V segment lost 0 bases and the J segment 4 bases; nucleotides outside the gene matches: 7. CDR3 sequence: CASSQDVSGGGADTQYF. CDR3 DNA sequence: TGCGCCAGCAGCCAAGATGTAAGCGGGGGGGGCGCAGATACGCAGTATTTT.

This rearrangement joins TRBV10-3 to TRBJ1-2, with D maybe TRBD1 (5 bases). V was trimmed by 0 bases and J by 8 bases, leaving 10 bases between them. The CDR3 extends over 13 amino acids. The germline V gene encodes CDR1 ENHRY and CDR2 SYGVKD. CDR3 sequence (DNA): TGTGCCATCAGTGAGTCGCCAGGGCGAGGCTACACCTTC. Translating gives CAISESPGRGYTF.

This rearrangement joins TRBV2 to TRBJ2-7; D is perhaps TRBD2 (6 bases). The CDR3 consists of 16 residues. The ends were cut back, 7 bases at V and 3 bases at J, with 22 bases in the middle. Per the germline V gene, CDR1 is SNHLY and CDR2 is FYNNEI. The CDR3 here is CASKGTTGDSYYEQYF. The CDR3 DNA follows: TGTGCCAGCAAGGGGACCACGGGGGATTCGTACTACGAGCAGTACTTC.

The chain is built from TRBV19 and TRBJ1-1, with D hard to call. Germline V CDR1 and CDR2: LNHDA, SQIVND (reference sequence). The CDR3 runs to 15 residues. V lost 4 bases, J lost 0 bases, and 12 bases lay in between. The CDR3 loop reads CASSTPRGMNTEAFF. CDR3 DNA: TGTGCCAGTAGTACCCCCCGGGGTATGAACACTGAAGCTTTCTTT.

This clone has just one count. V usage is TRBV2 and J usage is TRBJ1-1; the D is unclear. The germline gives CDR1 SNHLY, CDR2 FYNNEI. The ends were cut back, 7 bases at V and 0 bases at J, with 12 bases in the middle. This CDR3 is built from 14 residues. Here the CDR3 DNA reads TGTGCCAGCACCACATACGGGATGAACACTGAAGCTTTCTTT. Translation: CASTTYGMNTEAFF.

For the CDR3, the DNA is TGTGCCAGCTCGCGGGGACAGGGGTACACCGGGGAGCTGTTTTTT. Its protein is CASSRGQGYTGELFF. The chain uses TRBV18 and TRBJ2-2, with TRBD1 matching over 10 bases. The CDR3 is 15 amino acids. Germline CDR1 is KGHSH and CDR2 is LQKENI. The J segment lost 3 bases and the V segment lost 6 bases, leaving 4 bases of the junction unmatched.

The rearrangement links TRBV10-3 to TRBJ1-1, with D possibly matching TRBD1 (6 bases). Trimming took off 6 bases at V and 1 base at J, with 12 bases between the two ends. CDR3 size: 14 residues. Per germline, CDR1 ENHRY and CDR2 SYGVKD. DNA for the CDR3: TGTGCCATCAGCCCAAAAGGGGGGAACACTGAAGCTTTCTTT. Its protein product is CAISPKGGNTEAFF.

About this clone: The same CDR3 also results from other DNA sequences found in this sample. The CDR3 coding sequence is TGCGCCAGCAGCTTACGGGGACAGGGATCAGATACGCAGTATTTT. This gives the protein CASSLRGQGSDTQYF. The gene calls are TRBV5-1 and TRBJ2-3, with 9 bases identical to TRBD1. CDR3 size: 15 residues. CDR1 is SGHRS and CDR2 is YFSETQ in the germline V gene. J was trimmed by 4 bases and V by 2 bases; bases with no gene match: 5.

The V gene is TRBV5-6, the J gene TRBJ2-7; tentative D call: TRBD2 (6 bases). The CDR3 has 15 residues. V was pared by 2 bases and J by 4 bases, with 16 bases between. Germline V lookup: CDR1 SGHDT, CDR2 YYEEEE. The CDR3 is CASSLISGGTYEQYF. The DNA for the CDR3 is TGTGCCAGCAGCTTAATATCCGGAGGGACTTACGAGCAGTACTTC. Looking up the rest from reference TRBV5-6 and TRBJ2-7 gives the full variable domain: DAGVTQSPTHLIKTRGQQVTLRCSPKSGHDTVSWYQQALGQGPQFIFQYYEEEERQRGNFPDRFSGHQFPNYSSELNVNALLLGDSALYLCASSLISGGTYEQYFGPGTRLTVT.

This clone was observed a handful of times. The CDR3 coding sequence is TGTGCCAGCAGCACACAGGGGACGCGCGGGGCCAACGTCCTGACTTTC. Its translation is CASSTQGTRGANVLTF. This sequence joins TRBV7-2 and TRBJ2-6; 7 bases map to TRBD1. The junction had 8 bases not matched to a gene; V was cut back by 5 bases and J by 4 bases. CDR1 and CDR2 from the germline V gene are SGHTA and FQGNSA. The CDR3 contains 16 residues.

This rearrangement joins TRBV2 to TRBJ2-5, with 13 bases lining up with TRBD2. V trimming: 10 bases; J trimming: 2 bases; junction bases outside the gene matches: 4. The length of the CDR3 is 14 residues. CDR1 and CDR2 from the germline V gene are SNHLY and FYNNEI. DNA of the CDR3: TGTGCCACCAGGACTAGCGGGGGACAAGAGACCCAGTACTTC. Its translation is CATRTSGGQETQYF. Filled out from reference TRBV2 and TRBJ2-5, the complete variable domain reads EPEVTQTPSHQVTQMGQEVILRCVPISNHLYFYWYRQILGQKVEFLVSFYNNEISEKSEIFDDQFSVERPDGSNFTLKIRSTKLEDSAMYFCATRTSGGQETQYFGPGTRLLVL.

This rearrangement joins TRBV2 to TRBJ1-3, with 10 bases aligning to TRBD1. The V gene end was trimmed by 8 bases and the J gene end by 7 bases; junction bases not matched to a gene: 8. The CDR3 is made up of 14 amino acids. From germline, CDR1 is SNHLY and CDR2 FYNNEI. The chain's CDR3 is CASLRDRGRNTIYF. As DNA, the CDR3 is TGTGCCAGCCTCCGGGACAGGGGAAGGAACACCATATATTTT.

The chain recombines TRBV5-1 with TRBJ2-5; D is unclear. CDR1 and CDR2 from the germline V gene are SGHRS and YFSETQ. Between the trimmed V and J ends, which lost 4 bases and 1 base, there was a span of 11 bases. The CDR3 covers 14 residues. The CDR3 spells CASSSPPTQETQYF. CDR3 in DNA: TGCGCCAGCAGCAGTCCCCCAACCCAAGAGACCCAGTACTTC. Complete variable domain (other parts from reference TRBV5-1 and TRBJ2-5): KAGVTQTPRYLIKTRGQQVTLSCSPISGHRSVSWYQQTPGQGLQFLFEYFSETQRNKGNFPGRFSGRQFSNSRSEMNVSTLELGDSALYLCASSSPPTQETQYFGPGTRLLVL.

This chain uses TRBV25-1 with TRBJ2-1; TRBD1 matches at 10 bases. Germline CDR1 reads MGHDK; CDR2 reads SYGVNS. The V gene end was trimmed by 3 bases and the J gene end by 7 bases; junction bases not matched to a gene: 6. The CDR3 consists of 15 residues. This CDR3 is CASSEGQGSWNEQFF. CDR3 coding DNA: TGTGCCAGCAGTGAGGGACAGGGGTCGTGGAATGAGCAGTTCTTC.

This clone was recorded once. V and J are TRBV11-2 and TRBJ1-2, with TRBD1 identical over 9 bases. Trimming removed 3 bases from V and 6 bases from J; junction bases left unmatched: 8. This CDR3 spans 15 amino acids. Looked up from germline, CDR1 is SGHAT and CDR2 is FQNNGV. The CDR3 loop is CASSLQTGGVDGYTF. In nucleotides, the CDR3 is TGTGCCAGCAGCTTGCAGACAGGGGGGGTGGATGGCTACACCTTC. The whole variable domain, remainder taken from reference TRBV11-2 and TRBJ1-2, is EAGVAQSPRYKIIEKRQSVAFWCNPISGHATLYWYQQILGQGPKLLIQFQNNGVVDDSQLPKDRFSAERLKGVDSTLKIQPAKLEDSAVYLCASSLQTGGVDGYTFGSGTRLTVV.

V and J are TRBV9 and TRBJ2-7; D remains unclear. The CDR3 has 15 residues. From germline, CDR1 is SGDLS and CDR2 YYNGEE. Trimming left V 2 bases short and J 0 bases short, with 12 bases between. The CDR3 DNA is TGTGCCAGCAGCGTGTTGGGTGACTCCTCCTACGAGCAGTACTTC. Translation gives CASSVLGDSSYEQYF.

The chain has TRBV5-4 and TRBJ1-3; no reliable D call. The CDR3 runs 14 residues. Deletions cut 0 bases from V and 3 bases from J, with 7 bases between. The germline V gene encodes CDR1 SGHNT and CDR2 YYREEE (reference sequence). CDR3: CASSLDRGGNTIYF. In DNA, the CDR3 is TGTGCCAGCAGCTTGGACCGGGGTGGAAACACCATATATTTT.

In its sample, this clone was seen a few times. The chain links TRBV2 to TRBJ1-1; 7 bases fit TRBD1. Trimming cost V 8 bases and J 2 bases; bases outside gene matches: 5. In germline, CDR1 is SNHLY, CDR2 FYNNEI. CDR3 length: 13 amino acids. CDR3 in DNA: TGTGCCAGCGGTGGGACAGCCAACACTGAAGCTTTCTTT. Translation gives CASGGTANTEAFF.